The entry below describes one T cell receptor (beta chain). Its antigen is as yet unknown. The sample originates from a study of early T cells in non-severe SARS-CoV-2 infection. As for the study in general: Investigators sequenced bulk RNA drawn from unsorted whole blood, and chains remained unpaired.

Individual cDNA molecules each received unique molecular identifiers attached to them. TCRdb processed the 5' RACE reads anew with MiXCR; each CDR3 protein has one entry. The sample lists approximately 58,000 distinct CDR3 sequences; more than 9% were seen once. General study points: Matching against VDJdb likely underestimated virus-specific expansions, favoring anti-spike CD8.

Sample: whole blood. The receptor was derived from an adult who was a healthcare worker with PCR-confirmed SARS-CoV-2 infection or an uninfected control (not recorded which).

The CDR3 loop reads CASSFTRGRNGELFF. The CDR3 nucleotides read TGTGCCAGCAGCTTCACCCGGGGGAGAAACGGGGAGCTGTTTTTT. The chain links TRBV5-6 to TRBJ2-2, with a possible D match to TRBD2 (6 bases). V lost 2 bases and J lost 7, with 15 bases in between. The germline CDR1 and CDR2 sequences are SGHDT and YYEEEE. The CDR3 length is 15 residues.